A selection of T cell receptor beta chains follows, all from one sample in a study of a mutant IDH1 vaccine in newly diagnosed glioma. TCRdb keeps only in-frame clones here, not all; method: immunoSEQ multiplex PCR. The top ten hold 24% of the sample, which has some 33,000 clones, roughly three quarters seen once. Their antigen targets remain unknown. Sequenced material: PBMCs, taken from a glioma patient whose treatment included an IDH1 peptide vaccine. Receptors were obtained from a man aged 25 to 40 with glioma. CDR3s include the opening cysteine and the closing phenylalanine or tryptophan. The D gene is left open where the match is weak. The size field is filled for only some rows; it gives once, few, many or a size class.

V gene,D gene,J gene,clone size,CDR3 DNA,CDR3 protein
TRBV6-1,NA,TRBJ2-7,NA,TGTGCCAGCAGGGAAGGCGGGACCTACGAGCAGTACTTC,CASREGGTYEQYF
TRBV9,NA,TRBJ2-7,once,TGTGCCAGCAGCCCTAGGACTGCCTCCTACGAGCAGTACTTC,CASSPRTASYEQYF
TRBV29-1,NA,TRBJ2-7,NA,TGCAGCGTTGCTGGGGTCTACGAGCAGTACTTC,CSVAGVYEQYF
TRBV6-1,TRBD1,TRBJ1-2,few,TGTGCCAGCAGGATGAAGGACAGGACTAACTATGGCTACACCTTC,CASRMKDRTNYGYTF
TRBV19,TRBD2,TRBJ2-1,few,TGTGCCAGTAGTTTAACTAGCGGGAGGGGTGAGCAGTTCTTC,CASSLTSGRGEQFF
TRBV28,NA,TRBJ2-7,NA,TGTGCCAGCACCCTAGGGAAATCCTACGAGCAGTACTTC,CASTLGKSYEQYF
TRBV27,NA,TRBJ2-6,NA,TGTGCCAGCAGTTTGGCAGGGGCCAACGTCCTGACTTTC,CASSLAGANVLTF
TRBV14,NA,TRBJ1-2,NA,TGTGCCAGCAGCCAAGATCTGACCCTGCCAGGCTACACCTTC,CASSQDLTLPGYTF
TRBV14,NA,TRBJ1-4,NA,TGTGCCAGCAGCCAAGATATCCTGAGGGGGGCTGATAATGAAAAACTGTTTTTT,CASSQDILRGADNEKLFF
TRBV5-5,NA,TRBJ2-7,once,TGTGCCAGCAGCTTGGGCCGGCCGGGGATCTACGAGCAGTACTTC,CASSLGRPGIYEQYF
TRBV2,NA,TRBJ2-1,once,TGTGCCAGCAGAGGGACCTTAAGCTCCTACAATGAGCAGTTCTTC,CASRGTLSSYNEQFF
TRBV25-1,NA,TRBJ1-2,NA,TGTGCCAGCAGTGAATCATCAGTTTTGGCAGGGGCCCTGGGTGGCTACACCTTC,CASSESSVLAGALGGYTF
TRBV7-9,TRBD2,TRBJ2-1,once,TGTGCCAGCAGCTTAGTGACTAGCGGGTCCTACAATGAGCAGTTCTTC,CASSLVTSGSYNEQFF
TRBV18,TRBD1,TRBJ1-3,NA,TGTGCCAGCTCACCGGCGGGACAGAGTAGAAACACCATATATTTT,CASSPAGQSRNTIYF
TRBV11-3,TRBD1,TRBJ2-5,NA,TGTGCCAGCAGCGCGCGCAGGGGGCAAGAGACCCAGTACTTC,CASSARRGQETQYF
TRBV6-6,NA,TRBJ2-1,NA,TGTGCCAGCAGTTTCCCTTTTGGTGAGCAGTTCTTC,CASSFPFGEQFF
TRBV5-1,NA,TRBJ2-7,NA,TGCGCCAGCAGTTGGTCGGGAGCCTCCTACGAGCAGTACTTC,CASSWSGASYEQYF
TRBV7-9,NA,TRBJ1-2,few,TGTGCCAGCAGCTCAGGAGTTAGGGGAGCGGCGGACGGCTACACCTTC,CASSSGVRGAADGYTF
TRBV10-2,NA,TRBJ2-7,once,TGCGCCAGCAGTGTCGGTTCGGCTCGTGCCTACGAGCAGTACTTC,CASSVGSARAYEQYF
TRBV25-1,NA,TRBJ2-3,NA,TGTGCCAGCAGTGAATGGGGGAGAAGCACAGATACGCAGTATTTT,CASSEWGRSTDTQYF
TRBV15,NA,TRBJ2-7,NA,TGTGCCACCAGCAGGGACCCCCGCGAGCAGTACTTC,CATSRDPREQYF
TRBV6-4,TRBD2,TRBJ2-5,NA,TGTGCCAGCAGTGCGACTAGCGGAACCCAAGAGACCCAGTACTTC,CASSATSGTQETQYF
TRBV2,NA,TRBJ2-4,once,TGTGCCAGCAGTGAAACCAAGGGGTCTATTCAGTACTTC,CASSETKGSIQYF
TRBV6-5,NA,TRBJ2-7,NA,TGTGCCAGCAGTTACAAGGGGTACGAGCAGTACTTC,CASSYKGYEQYF
TRBV5-1,NA,TRBJ2-7,NA,TGCGCCAGCAGCTGGGGGACCGCTAATCCCTACGAGCAGTACTTC,CASSWGTANPYEQYF
TRBV4-1,NA,TRBJ2-3,NA,TGCGCCAGCAGCCGACCGGGGGATACGCAGTATTTT,CASSRPGDTQYF
TRBV7-9,NA,TRBJ2-1,NA,TGTGCCAGCACCCCTGGGCCCCTCGGCAATGAGCAGTTCTTC,CASTPGPLGNEQFF
TRBV5-4,TRBD1,TRBJ2-7,NA,TGTGCCAGCAGCTTGGCCCAGGGGGCCTACGAGCAGTACTTC,CASSLAQGAYEQYF
TRBV10-3,NA,TRBJ1-3,NA,TGTGCCATCAGTGACAGTCCCGGAAACACCATATATTTT,CAISDSPGNTIYF
TRBV9,NA,TRBJ2-5,NA,TGTGCCAGCAGCGCCGAAGAGACCCAGTACTTC,CASSAEETQYF
TRBV11-2,NA,TRBJ1-6,NA,TGTGCCAGCAGCTTAGGGGACACCTTTAAGAATTCACCCCTCCACTTT,CASSLGDTFKNSPLHF
TRBV4-3,NA,TRBJ2-5,NA,TGCGCCAGCAGCCAGGGACTCCAAGAGACCCAGTACTTC,CASSQGLQETQYF
TRBV30,NA,TRBJ2-7,NA,TGTGCCTGGAGTGAAGGGGAGTCCTACGAGCAGTACTTC,CAWSEGESYEQYF
TRBV7-9,TRBD2,TRBJ2-5,NA,TGTGCCAGCAGCTTATTAGCGGGGGACCCCTCCCAAGAGACCCAGTACTTC,CASSLLAGDPSQETQYF
TRBV5-1,TRBD1,TRBJ2-7,NA,TGCGCCAGCAGCTTGCTCAGGGGGTACGAGCAGTACTTC,CASSLLRGYEQYF
TRBV27,NA,TRBJ2-1,NA,TGTGCCAGCAGTCGAGGGGGGGTGGGGTACAATGAGCAGTTCTTC,CASSRGGVGYNEQFF
TRBV19,NA,TRBJ2-1,NA,TGTGCCAGTAGTATTGGTAGGGGGACGTATGAGCAGTTCTTC,CASSIGRGTYEQFF
TRBV19,NA,TRBJ1-3,NA,TGTGCCAGCGCCGGGGGGGCTGGAAACACCATATATTTT,CASAGGAGNTIYF
TRBV30,NA,TRBJ2-3,NA,TGTGCCTGGAGTCCCACAGATACGCAGTATTTT,CAWSPTDTQYF
TRBV30,NA,TRBJ1-3,NA,TGTGCCTGGAGTGTACAACCCCCGACTGTGCACAGGAACACCATATATTTT,CAWSVQPPTVHRNTIYF
TRBV5-1,NA,TRBJ2-7,NA,TGCGCCAGCAGCCCGGGTCCCTCACGCGAGCAGTACTTC,CASSPGPSREQYF
TRBV7-2,TRBD1,TRBJ1-1,NA,TGTGCCAGCAGCCAGGACAGGGGCGCGGGCACTGAAGCTTTCTTT,CASSQDRGAGTEAFF
TRBV16,NA,TRBJ2-2,NA,TGTGCCAGCAGCCGAAAAGGCGCGAACACCGGGGAGCTGTTTTTT,CASSRKGANTGELFF
TRBV30,TRBD1,TRBJ2-5,NA,TGTGCCTGGAAATTGGGACAGGGTCAAGAGACCCAGTACTTC,CAWKLGQGQETQYF
TRBV6-1,TRBD1,TRBJ2-3,NA,TGTGCCAGCAGGAGACAGGGACACACAGATACGCAGTATTTT,CASRRQGHTDTQYF
TRBV10-3,TRBD1,TRBJ1-2,few,TGTGCCATCAGTGGACAGGGCCCGTACTATGGCTACACCTTC,CAISGQGPYYGYTF
TRBV6-5,NA,TRBJ1-2,NA,TGTGCCAGCAGTGACAGGATTTCTGGGTATGGCTACACCTTC,CASSDRISGYGYTF
TRBV11-2,NA,TRBJ1-1,NA,TGTGCCAGCAGCTTAGCTCGGGGGTGGTCAAACACTGAAGCTTTCTTT,CASSLARGWSNTEAFF
TRBV5-1,TRBD1,TRBJ2-5,once,TGCGCCAGCAGCTATAGGACCGGACAGGGACCTCGGGAGACCCAGTACTTC,CASSYRTGQGPRETQYF
TRBV7-9,NA,TRBJ1-4,NA,TGTGCCAGCAGCTTGTTGGAGTCAACTAATGAAAAACTGTTTTTT,CASSLLESTNEKLFF
TRBV7-9,NA,TRBJ1-4,NA,TGTGCCAGCAGCTTAGGGAGTGCCGCAACTAATGAAAAACTGTTTTTT,CASSLGSAATNEKLFF